This entry lists 15 T cell receptor beta chains sequenced from one sample in a study of chemoradiotherapy in HPV16-positive cancers. Assay: immunoSEQ multiplex PCR; the TCRdb copy retains only in-frame clones and omits some. Of 25,000 to 35,000 clones in the sample, around 88% are singletons; the top ten hold roughly 4.4%. The sequencing used blood, collected from a patient who underwent chemoradiotherapy. These receptors were taken from a human donor with HPV-associated anogenital cancer.

The chain uses TRBV7-2 and TRBJ1-4; possibly TRBD1 for D (5 bases). The germline V and J ends were trimmed by 5 bases and 5 bases, with 15 bases remaining between them. The CDR3 has 15 residues. CDR1 is SGHTA and CDR2 is FQGNSA in the germline V gene. The CDR3 bases are TGTGCCAGCAGCACAATCGGGACGGAAAATGAAAAACTGTTTTTT. Its protein is CASSTIGTENEKLFF.

J is TRBJ1-1 and V is TRBV5-4; tentatively, D is TRBD1 (6 bases). Germline lookup yields CDR1 SGHNT and CDR2 YYREEE (reference sequence). The V end was cut by 1 base, the J end by 11 bases, with 18 bases between. The CDR3 spans 14 residues. The CDR3 nucleotides read TGTGCCAGCAGCTTGACGGCAGGGGAGGGAGAGGCTTTCTTT. It encodes CASSLTAGEGEAFF. Full variable domain (rest looked up from reference TRBV5-4 and TRBJ1-1): ETGVTQSPTHLIKTRGQQVTLRCSSQSGHNTVSWYQQALGQGPQFIFQYYREEENGRGNFPPRFSGLQFPNYSSELNVNALELDDSALYLCASSLTAGEGEAFFGQGTRLTVV.

The rearrangement links TRBV6-1 to TRBJ2-7; 10 bases are shared with TRBD2. This CDR3 is built from 15 residues. Germline trimming cut 4 bases from V and 0 bases from J; bases unmatched to any gene: 3. CDR1 and CDR2 from the germline V gene are MNHNS and SASEGT. CDR3 in amino acids: CASSAGLAASYEQYF. The CDR3 DNA reads TGTGCCAGCAGTGCCGGACTAGCGGCCTCCTACGAGCAGTACTTC.

The rearrangement links TRBV5-6 to TRBJ2-5; 7 positions match TRBD1. This CDR3 comprises 15 residues. Germline loops: CDR1 SGHDT, CDR2 YYEEEE. Trimming cost V 4 bases and J 0 bases; bases outside gene matches: 6. The CDR3 sequence is CASSPSTGNQETQYF. For the CDR3, the DNA is TGTGCCAGCAGCCCCTCGACAGGGAACCAAGAGACCCAGTACTTC.

This chain links TRBV6-5 with TRBJ2-7; TRBD1 is a possible D gene (5 bases). Per germline, CDR1 MNHEY and CDR2 SVGAGI. Between the trimmed V and J ends, which lost 8 bases and 1 base, there was a span of 15 bases. There are 14 residues in the CDR3. The CDR3 DNA follows: TGTGCCAGCCGCGACAGCACTCTATCCTACGAGCAGTACTTC. Its protein product is CASRDSTLSYEQYF.

Here the CDR3 DNA reads TGTGCCAGCAGCTCGGGACAGCGGTCGGGCGAGCAGTACTTC. Translation: CASSSGQRSGEQYF. The chain recombines TRBV5-6 with TRBJ2-7; TRBD1 agrees at 7 bases. The CDR3 is made up of 14 amino acids. The germline gives CDR1 SGHDT, CDR2 YYEEEE. After removal of 3 bases from V and 6 bases from J, the junction contained 9 bases not matched to a gene.

The chain joins TRBV11-3 to TRBJ2-3; no reliable D call. Germline V gives CDR1 SGHNT, CDR2 YENEEA. The ends were cut back, 3 bases at V and 9 bases at J, with 7 bases in the middle. The CDR3 length is 11 residues. The CDR3 DNA reads TGTGCCAGCAGCTTCAGTACAACGCAGTATTTT. Protein product: CASSFSTTQYF.

Regarding this clone: The same CDR3 arises from other DNA sequences in this sample as well. The chain is built from TRBV6-1 and TRBJ2-7; 8 bases line up with TRBD2. CDR1 and CDR2 (germline): MNHNS, SASEGT. The length of the CDR3 is 15 residues. V was clipped by 6 bases and J by 6 bases; unmatched bases: 13. The CDR3 DNA reads TGTGCCAGCAGCCCCTGGAGCGGGAGTTCAGGCGAGCAGTACTTC. Its protein product is CASSPWSGSSGEQYF.

V and J are TRBV4-1 and TRBJ1-4; D is possibly TRBD1 (5 bases). Per germline, CDR1 MGHRA and CDR2 YSYEKL. V lost 0 bases and J lost 3, with 11 bases in between. The CDR3 extends over 16 amino acids. CDR3 bases: TGCGCCAGCAGCCAAGACGTCCGGGGGGCTAATGAAAAACTGTTTTTT. Protein sequence: CASSQDVRGANEKLFF.

The chain uses TRBV28 and TRBJ1-1; D perhaps matches TRBD1 (6 bases). The V end lost 11 bases, the J end lost 5 bases, and 18 bases lay between the germline ends. This CDR3 region has 13 residues. CDR1 is MDHEN, CDR2 SYDVKM, per germline. Here the CDR3 reads CAGQEGVGTEAFF. In DNA form, the CDR3 reads TGTGCCGGTCAAGAGGGGGTTGGTACTGAAGCTTTCTTT.

The V call is TRBV11-2, the J call TRBJ2-3, with TRBD2 matching 8 bases. The CDR3 is made up of 13 amino acids. CDR1 is SGHAT and CDR2 is FQNNGV in the germline V gene. Trimming removed 5 bases from V and 6 bases from J; junction bases left unmatched: 4. CDR3 coding DNA: TGTGCCAGCAGCCGGGGGGGCCTCGATACGCAGTATTTT. Translated: CASSRGGLDTQYF.

The rearrangement links TRBV5-1 to TRBJ2-2; D unresolved. The CDR3 spans 15 residues. Trimming cost V 0 bases and J 4 bases, with 10 bases left between them. The germline CDR1 and CDR2 sequences are SGHRS and YFSETQ. For the CDR3, the DNA is TGCGCCAGCAGCTTGGATAGAGGAAGCACCGGGGAGCTGTTTTTT. Protein product: CASSLDRGSTGELFF. Full variable domain (missing parts from reference TRBV5-1 and TRBJ2-2): KAGVTQTPRYLIKTRGQQVTLSCSPISGHRSVSWYQQTPGQGLQFLFEYFSETQRNKGNFPGRFSGRQFSNSRSEMNVSTLELGDSALYLCASSLDRGSTGELFFGEGSRLTVL.

The V call is TRBV6-4, the J call TRBJ1-2; D call uncertain. Germline V CDR1 and CDR2: MRHNA, SNTAGT. The CDR3 is 12 amino acids. V was cut by 2 bases and J by 8 bases, with 9 bases left in between. The CDR3 here is CASSDGVRGYTF. The DNA for the CDR3 is TGTGCCAGCAGTGACGGGGTACGGGGCTACACCTTC.

The CDR3 spells CASSRSGSRETQYF. The CDR3, as DNA: TGTGCCAGTAGTAGGAGCGGGAGTCGGGAGACCCAGTACTTC. This chain joins TRBV19 and TRBJ2-5; 8 bases are shared with TRBD2. Trimming at V came to 4 bases and at J to 5 bases, leaving 6 bases not matched to a gene. CDR1 and CDR2 from the germline V gene are LNHDA and SQIVND (reference sequence). The CDR3 is made up of 14 amino acids.

The CDR3, as DNA: TGTGCCAGCAGCCCCCCCACAGGGCACGGCTACACCTTC. It is translated as CASSPPTGHGYTF. This chain joins TRBV7-9 and TRBJ1-2, with a possible D match to TRBD1 (6 bases). The CDR3 is made up of 13 amino acids. Germline CDR1 is SEHNR and CDR2 is FQNEAQ (reference sequence). Trimming shortened V by 5 bases and J by 8 bases, and 15 bases separated the two germline ends. The whole variable domain, remainder taken from reference TRBV7-9 and TRBJ1-2, is DTGVSQNPRHKITKRGQNVTFRCDPISEHNRLYWYRQTLGQGPEFLTYFQNEAQLEKSRLLSDRFSAERPKGSFSTLEIQRTEQGDSAMYLCASSPPTGHGYTFGSGTRLTVV.